This TCR beta chain emerged from a study of blood T cell repertoires in COVID-19 (dated by TCRdb to between 2020 and 2021). In terms of the full investigation: Samples covering the acute and convalescent phases of COVID-19 were provided by collaborators in the United States, Italy and Spain. HLA class I and class II types, where available, came from metadata supplied by the sample provider rather than from assay-based typing. A freely available public database, intended as a resource for researchers studying the immune response to SARS-CoV-2, is where the repertoires were released. The samples were drawn from the first 160 participants of the ongoing ImmuneRACE study and from some 1,300 subjects provided by 6 global collaborators. Subjects who had been exposed to COVID-19, were actively infected with it, or had recovered from it provided the deeply sampled blood TCRbeta repertoires that made up the dataset. The material from the prospective study consisted of cDNA or gDNA derived from T cells, B-cell-depleted T cells, or PBMCs. A de-identified subject ID, COVID-19 status, age in years and sex were almost always included in the sample metadata.

Results and caveats for the whole study, not just this receptor: How much clinical and demographic metadata was included differed by source and by participant, and the metadata was provided uncurated.

Collaborating institutions collected whole blood in K2EDTA tubes following their own protocols. For TCRbeta analysis, collaborators shipped samples in one of three forms: frozen whole blood, isolated PBMCs, or DNA extracted from either of those sample types. Spanning cysteine to phenylalanine, the CDR3 consists of 14 amino acids. Only CDR3 DNA remains: 42 bases, in frame from the first base. Germline trimming amounts to 4 bases on V and 6 bases on J, with 9 as the count of junction bases outside the gene matches. CDR1 and CDR2 are read off the germline V gene (reference sequence) as SEHNR and FQNEAQ. Concerning this clone itself: Its antigen has not been determined. There are no base qualities to consult, and no much larger clone falls within one base.

The immunoSEQ Assay, a bias-controlled multiplex PCR, was used to amplify TCRbeta CDR3 regions from genomic DNA. On the authors' methods: Nucleated cell counts per sample were estimated from amplification of reference gene primers within the assay. Sequence reads were collapsed and filtered to measure the absolute abundance of every unique TCRbeta CDR3 rearrangement. Productive Simpson clonality was computed per sample as the square root of Simpson's diversity index over productive rearrangements. TCRdb carries this immuneACCESS record with in-frame sequences only. Its versions omit some clonotypes, under half of them owing to an unresolved V gene in the studies checked, with the rest unexplained. From that table come the V and J calls and clone size; the DNA was used to work out D and trimming. Counted in this sample were more than 110,000 clones; around nine tenths of them appeared once. Clones ranked in the top ten supply approximately 4% of the sample.

The source material was peripheral blood. Rearrangement joined TRBV7-9 to TRBJ2-7; 7 central bases correspond to TRBD2. This clonotype originated in a woman in her thirties or forties with acute or convalescent COVID-19. The CDR3 reads as follows: CASSSPAGPGEQYF. The DNA sequence is TGTGCCAGCAGCTCCCCAGCGGGGCCAGGCGAGCAGTACTTC.